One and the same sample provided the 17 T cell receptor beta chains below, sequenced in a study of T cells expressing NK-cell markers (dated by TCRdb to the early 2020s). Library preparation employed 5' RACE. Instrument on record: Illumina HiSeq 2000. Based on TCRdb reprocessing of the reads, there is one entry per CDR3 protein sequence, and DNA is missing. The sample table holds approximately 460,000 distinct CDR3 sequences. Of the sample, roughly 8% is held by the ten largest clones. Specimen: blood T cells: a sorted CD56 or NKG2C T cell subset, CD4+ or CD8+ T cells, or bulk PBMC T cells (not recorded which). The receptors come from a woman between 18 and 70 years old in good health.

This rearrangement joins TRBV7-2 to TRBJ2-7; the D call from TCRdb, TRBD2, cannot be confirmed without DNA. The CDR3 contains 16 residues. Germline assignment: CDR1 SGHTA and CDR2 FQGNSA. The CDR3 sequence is CASSPDSSGLPYEQYF.

CDR3: CSVEDQAGDSAYEQYF. V gene TRBV29-1 combines with J gene TRBJ2-7; TCRdb calls TRBD2, which cannot be checked without DNA. CDR1 SQVTM and CDR2 ANQGSEA come from the germline V gene. This CDR3 is 16 amino acids long.

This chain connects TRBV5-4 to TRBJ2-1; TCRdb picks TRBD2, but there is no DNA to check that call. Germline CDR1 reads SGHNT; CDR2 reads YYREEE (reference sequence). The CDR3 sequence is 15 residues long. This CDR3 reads CASSSGLAAYNEQFF. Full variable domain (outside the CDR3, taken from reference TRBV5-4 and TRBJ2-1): ETGVTQSPTHLIKTRGQQVTLRCSSQSGHNTVSWYQQALGQGPQFIFQYYREEENGRGNFPPRFSGLQFPNYSSELNVNALELDDSALYLCASSSGLAAYNEQFFGPGTRLTVL.

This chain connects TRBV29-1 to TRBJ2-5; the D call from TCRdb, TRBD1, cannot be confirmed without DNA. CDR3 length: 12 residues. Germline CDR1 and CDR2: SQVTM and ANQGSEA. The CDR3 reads CSVLGQQETQYF.

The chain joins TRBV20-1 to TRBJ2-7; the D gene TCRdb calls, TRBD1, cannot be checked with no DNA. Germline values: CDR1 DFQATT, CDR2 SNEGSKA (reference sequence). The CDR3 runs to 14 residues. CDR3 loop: CSARYLTAAYEQYF.

Here the CDR3 reads CASSQGLQNQPQHF. This sequence joins TRBV3-1 and TRBJ1-5. The germline V gene encodes CDR1 LGHDT and CDR2 YNNKEL (reference sequence). This CDR3 is 14 amino acids long.

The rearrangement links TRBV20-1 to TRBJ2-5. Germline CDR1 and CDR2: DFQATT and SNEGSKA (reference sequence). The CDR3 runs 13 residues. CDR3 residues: CSARAQIQETQYF.

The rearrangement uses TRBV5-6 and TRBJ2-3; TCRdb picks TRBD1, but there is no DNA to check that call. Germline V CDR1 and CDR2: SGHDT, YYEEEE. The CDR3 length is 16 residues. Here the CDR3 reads CASSLAEGGSFNTQYF.

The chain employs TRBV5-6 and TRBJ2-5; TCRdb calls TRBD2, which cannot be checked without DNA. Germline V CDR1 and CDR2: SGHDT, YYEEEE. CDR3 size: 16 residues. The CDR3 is CASSLLSSGGQETQYF.

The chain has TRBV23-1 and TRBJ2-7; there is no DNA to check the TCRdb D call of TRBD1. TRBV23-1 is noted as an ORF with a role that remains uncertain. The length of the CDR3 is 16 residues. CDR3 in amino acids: CANRDRPGRRSYEQYF.

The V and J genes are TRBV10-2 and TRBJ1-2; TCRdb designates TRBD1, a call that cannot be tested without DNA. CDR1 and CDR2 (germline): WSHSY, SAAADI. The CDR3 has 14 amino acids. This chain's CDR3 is CASSESPGMPGYTF.

The CDR3 spells CSAQGRDRFGYGYTF. The chain uses TRBV29-1 and TRBJ1-2; TCRdb calls TRBD1, which cannot be checked without DNA. Germline assignment: CDR1 SQVTM and CDR2 ANQGSEA. This CDR3 spans 15 amino acids.

CDR3 protein: CASSVDPGLQETQYF. This chain connects TRBV9 to TRBJ2-5; the TRBD2 assignment by TCRdb is unverifiable without DNA. Germline assignment: CDR1 SGDLS and CDR2 YYNGEE. The CDR3 has 15 residues.

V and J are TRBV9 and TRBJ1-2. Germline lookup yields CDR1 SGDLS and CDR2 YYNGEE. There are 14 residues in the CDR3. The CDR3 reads CASSVVSGTYGYTF.

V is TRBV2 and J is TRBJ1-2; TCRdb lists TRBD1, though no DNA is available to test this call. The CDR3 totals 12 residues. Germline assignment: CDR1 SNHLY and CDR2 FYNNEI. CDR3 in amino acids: CASRAGSYGYTF.

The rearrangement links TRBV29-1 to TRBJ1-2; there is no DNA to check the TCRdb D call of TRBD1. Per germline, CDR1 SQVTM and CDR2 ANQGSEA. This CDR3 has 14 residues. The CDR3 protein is CSVDRGSYHRGYTF.

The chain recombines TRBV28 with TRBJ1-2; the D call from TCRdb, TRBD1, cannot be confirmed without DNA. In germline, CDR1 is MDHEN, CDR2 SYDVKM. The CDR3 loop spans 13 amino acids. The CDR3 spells CASSNRAYYGYTF.